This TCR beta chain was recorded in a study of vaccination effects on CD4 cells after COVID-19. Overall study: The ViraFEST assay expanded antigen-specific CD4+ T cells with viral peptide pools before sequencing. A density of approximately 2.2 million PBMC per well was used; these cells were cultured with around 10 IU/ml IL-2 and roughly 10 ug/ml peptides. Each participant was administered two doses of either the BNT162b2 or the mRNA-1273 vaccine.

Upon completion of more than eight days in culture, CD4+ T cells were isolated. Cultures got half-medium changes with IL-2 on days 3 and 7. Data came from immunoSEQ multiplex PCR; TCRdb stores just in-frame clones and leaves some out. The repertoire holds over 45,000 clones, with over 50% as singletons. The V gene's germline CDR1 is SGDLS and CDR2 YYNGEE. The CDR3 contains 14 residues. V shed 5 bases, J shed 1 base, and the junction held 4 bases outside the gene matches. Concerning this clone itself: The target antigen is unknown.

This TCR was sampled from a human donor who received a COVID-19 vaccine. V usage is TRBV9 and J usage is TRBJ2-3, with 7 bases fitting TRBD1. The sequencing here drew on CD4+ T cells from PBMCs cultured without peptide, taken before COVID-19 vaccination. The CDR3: CASRRTGGTDTQYF. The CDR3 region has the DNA TGTGCCAGCAGGAGGACAGGCGGCACAGATACGCAGTATTTT. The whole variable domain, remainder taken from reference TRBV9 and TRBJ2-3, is DSGVTQTPKHLITATGQRVTLRCSPRSGDLSVYWYQQSLDQGLQFLIQYYNGEERAKGNILERFSAQQFPDLHSELNLSSLELGDSALYFCASRRTGGTDTQYFGPGTRLTVL.